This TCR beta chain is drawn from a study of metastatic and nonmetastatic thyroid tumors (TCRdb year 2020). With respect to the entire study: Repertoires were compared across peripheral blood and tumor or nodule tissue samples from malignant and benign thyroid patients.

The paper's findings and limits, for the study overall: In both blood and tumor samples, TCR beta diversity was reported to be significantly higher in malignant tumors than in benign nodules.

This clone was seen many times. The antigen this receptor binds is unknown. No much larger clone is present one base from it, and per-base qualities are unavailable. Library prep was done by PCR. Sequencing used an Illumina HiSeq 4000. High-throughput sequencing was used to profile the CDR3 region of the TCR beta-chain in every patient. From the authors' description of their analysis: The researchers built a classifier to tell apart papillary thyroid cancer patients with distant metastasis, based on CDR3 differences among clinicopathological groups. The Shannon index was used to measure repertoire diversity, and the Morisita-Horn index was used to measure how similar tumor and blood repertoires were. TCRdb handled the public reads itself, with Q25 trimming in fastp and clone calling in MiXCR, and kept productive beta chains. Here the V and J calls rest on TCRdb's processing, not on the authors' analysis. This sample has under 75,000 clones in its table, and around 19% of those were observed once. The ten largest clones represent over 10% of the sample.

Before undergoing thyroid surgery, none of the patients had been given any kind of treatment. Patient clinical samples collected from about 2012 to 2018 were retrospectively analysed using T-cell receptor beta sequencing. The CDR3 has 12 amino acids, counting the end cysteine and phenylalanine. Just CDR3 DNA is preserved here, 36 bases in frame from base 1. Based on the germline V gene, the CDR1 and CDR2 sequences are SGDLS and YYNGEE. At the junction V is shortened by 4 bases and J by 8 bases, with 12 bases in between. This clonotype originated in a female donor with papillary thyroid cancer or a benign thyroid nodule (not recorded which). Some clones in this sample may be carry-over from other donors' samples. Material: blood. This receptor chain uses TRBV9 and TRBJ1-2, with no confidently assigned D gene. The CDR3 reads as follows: CASSLHIGGYTF. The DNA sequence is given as TGTGCCAGCAGCTTACATATTGGGGGCTACACCTTC. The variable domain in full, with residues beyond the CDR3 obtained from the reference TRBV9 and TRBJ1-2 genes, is DSGVTQTPKHLITATGQRVTLRCSPRSGDLSVYWYQQSLDQGLQFLIQYYNGEERAKGNILERFSAQQFPDLHSELNLSSLELGDSALYFCASSLHIGGYTFGSGTRLTVV.